This T cell receptor beta chain emerged from a study of blood T cell repertoires in COVID-19. Study summary: Samples representing acute and convalescent COVID-19 were sourced from the United States, Italy and Spain.

Libraries were prepared by immunoSEQ multiplex PCR; TCRdb keeps only in-frame clonotypes and omits some of them. The data hold roughly 280,000 clones, with 80% to 90% observed a single time. The age range of participants was 18 to 89 years, with residence in around 22 US areas. Points on this clone: This specimen includes other DNA sequences encoding the same CDR3.

This CDR3 spans 15 amino acids. J was trimmed by 6 bases and V by 2 bases; bases with no gene match: 4. The germline gives CDR1 MDHEN, CDR2 SYDVKM. The rearrangement joins TRBV28 to TRBJ2-7, with 13 bases matching TRBD2. This receptor was taken from a woman aged 25 to 45 with acute COVID-19. The sequencing input was PBMCs or T cells enriched from blood (not recorded which). The CDR3 protein is CASSLGLAGVAEQYF. The CDR3 DNA reads TGTGCCAGCAGTTTAGGACTAGCGGGAGTTGCCGAGCAGTACTTC.